This TCR beta chain was obtained from a study of T-cell memory formation after mild COVID-19. This clonotype was counted between two and nine times. TCRdb independently ran MiXCR on the 5' RACE reads; one entry per CDR3 protein. The table includes hundreds of thousands of distinct CDR3 sequences, 15% to 20% detected once. The V segment lost 1 base and the J segment 1 base; nucleotides outside the gene matches: 9. Germline V CDR1 and CDR2: SGHVS, FNYEAQ. CDR3 length equals 17 residues. This clonotype originated in an adult woman who had mild COVID-19 (a few samples of this study predate the infection). Cell type and time point are not known. J is TRBJ2-7 and V is TRBV7-6; 8 bases agree with TRBD1. Sequencing input: PBMCs or a T cell subset sorted from them (not recorded which). The CDR3 DNA sequence: TGTGCCAGCAGCTTAGAGACAGGGGTGATGTCTTCCTACGAGCAGTACTTC. The encoded protein is CASSLETGVMSSYEQYF.